This is a list of T cell receptor beta chains from one sample in a study of blood T cell repertoires in COVID-19. Measured with immunoSEQ multiplex PCR; TCRdb has only the in-frame clones, and not every one. Here the sample spans under 95,000 clones, approximately 85% being singletons. Material for sequencing was peripheral blood. Receptors originate from a woman older than 75 with COVID-19, enrolled during active disease. Both conserved end residues are part of each CDR3. A D gene is named only where the DNA matches it firmly. The size entry is marked missing in some rows and otherwise reads once, few, many or a size class.

V gene: TRBV27; D gene: TRBD2; clone size: .; J gene: TRBJ2-3; CDR3 protein: CASMSSGTLPRAQYF; CDR3 DNA: TGTGCCAGCATGTCTAGCGGGACGCTCCCCCGTGCGCAGTATTTT
V gene: TRBV19; D gene: .; clone size: .; J gene: TRBJ1-1; CDR3 protein: CASSIVGQEAFF; CDR3 DNA: TGTGCCAGTAGTATAGTTGGGCAGGAAGCTTTCTTT
V gene: TRBV13; D gene: TRBD1; clone size: .; J gene: TRBJ2-7; CDR3 protein: CASSLVRQGTYEQYF; CDR3 DNA: TGTGCCAGCAGCTTGGTACGACAGGGGACTTACGAGCAGTACTTC
V gene: TRBV11-2; D gene: TRBD1; clone size: .; J gene: TRBJ1-1; CDR3 protein: CASSSGQGSTEAFF; CDR3 DNA: TGTGCCAGCAGCTCCGGACAGGGGTCGACTGAAGCTTTCTTT
V gene: TRBV27; D gene: .; clone size: .; J gene: TRBJ2-7; CDR3 protein: CASSRGTFYEQYF; CDR3 DNA: TGTGCCAGCAGCCGAGGGACTTTCTACGAGCAGTACTTC
V gene: TRBV20-1; D gene: TRBD2; clone size: .; J gene: TRBJ2-5; CDR3 protein: CSASRTSGGTETQYF; CDR3 DNA: TGCAGTGCTAGTAGGACTAGCGGGGGTACAGAGACCCAGTACTTC
V gene: TRBV18; D gene: TRBD2; clone size: once; J gene: TRBJ2-3; CDR3 protein: CASSPRTSGRGTDTQYF; CDR3 DNA: TGTGCCAGCTCACCCCGGACTAGCGGGAGGGGCACAGATACGCAGTATTTT
V gene: TRBV7-3; D gene: .; clone size: few; J gene: TRBJ2-2; CDR3 protein: CASSPGHNTGELFF; CDR3 DNA: TGTGCCAGCAGCCCAGGACACAACACCGGGGAGCTGTTTTTT
V gene: TRBV30; D gene: .; clone size: .; J gene: TRBJ1-2; CDR3 protein: CAWSSGTNHGYTF; CDR3 DNA: TGTGCCTGGAGCTCGGGGACTAACCATGGCTACACCTTC
V gene: TRBV7-3; D gene: .; clone size: .; J gene: TRBJ2-2; CDR3 protein: CASSWRVSGELFF; CDR3 DNA: TGTGCCAGCAGTTGGAGGGTTAGTGGTGAGCTGTTTTTT
V gene: TRBV18; D gene: .; clone size: .; J gene: TRBJ1-3; CDR3 protein: CASSPNRGNTIYF; CDR3 DNA: TGTGCCAGCTCACCTAATCGGGGAAACACCATATATTTT
V gene: TRBV5-1; D gene: .; clone size: .; J gene: TRBJ1-4; CDR3 protein: CASSLAAGAGEKLFF; CDR3 DNA: TGCGCCAGCAGCTTGGCCGCGGGGGCAGGTGAAAAACTGTTTTTT
V gene: TRBV18; D gene: .; clone size: .; J gene: TRBJ1-5; CDR3 protein: CASSPDRSKPQHF; CDR3 DNA: TGTGCCAGCTCACCTGACAGGTCCAAACCCCAGCATTTT
V gene: TRBV5-4; D gene: .; clone size: .; J gene: TRBJ1-4; CDR3 protein: CASSLRQGNEKLFF; CDR3 DNA: TGTGCCAGCAGCTTAAGGCAGGGAAATGAAAAACTGTTTTTT
V gene: TRBV5-6; D gene: TRBD2; clone size: .; J gene: TRBJ2-3; CDR3 protein: CASSLASGFSTDTQYF; CDR3 DNA: TGTGCCAGCAGCTTGGCTAGCGGGTTCAGCACAGATACGCAGTATTTT
V gene: TRBV5-4; D gene: .; clone size: .; J gene: TRBJ2-1; CDR3 protein: CASSLAAVSYNEQFF; CDR3 DNA: TGTGCCAGCAGCTTGGCCGCAGTCTCCTACAATGAGCAGTTCTTC
V gene: TRBV5-5; D gene: .; clone size: .; J gene: TRBJ2-6; CDR3 protein: CASSARGENSGANVLTF; CDR3 DNA: TGTGCCAGCAGCGCCAGGGGGGAGAACTCTGGGGCCAACGTCCTGACTTTC
V gene: TRBV5-1; D gene: .; clone size: once; J gene: TRBJ2-3; CDR3 protein: CASSKGEGTDTQYF; CDR3 DNA: TGCGCCAGCAGTAAGGGGGAGGGTACAGATACGCAGTATTTT
V gene: TRBV10-3; D gene: TRBD1; clone size: .; J gene: TRBJ1-3; CDR3 protein: CATDNRGVNGNTIYF; CDR3 DNA: TGTGCCACCGACAACAGGGGGGTGAACGGAAACACCATATATTTT
V gene: TRBV24-1; D gene: .; clone size: .; J gene: TRBJ2-5; CDR3 protein: CATSAGQSHQETQYF; CDR3 DNA: TGTGCCACCAGTGCAGGACAATCGCACCAAGAGACCCAGTACTTC
V gene: TRBV12-3/TRBV12-4; D gene: .; clone size: .; J gene: TRBJ1-1; CDR3 protein: CASSLPAGEAFF; CDR3 DNA: TGTGCCAGCAGTTTACCGGCAGGCGAAGCTTTCTTT
V gene: TRBV24-1; D gene: .; clone size: .; J gene: TRBJ1-1; CDR3 protein: CATRGANTEAFF; CDR3 DNA: TGTGCCACCAGGGGGGCTAACACTGAAGCTTTCTTT
V gene: TRBV7-9; D gene: .; clone size: .; J gene: TRBJ2-3; CDR3 protein: CASSPLQASTDTQYF; CDR3 DNA: TGTGCCAGCAGCCCCCTACAGGCTTCCACAGATACGCAGTATTTT
V gene: TRBV2; D gene: TRBD1; clone size: few; J gene: TRBJ1-6; CDR3 protein: CASSRIPGQGTSSYNSPLHF; CDR3 DNA: TGTGCCAGCAGTCGAATACCGGGACAGGGGACGAGCTCCTATAATTCACCCCTCCACTTT
V gene: TRBV15; D gene: TRBD1; clone size: .; J gene: TRBJ2-7; CDR3 protein: CATSRESLDREGNEQYF; CDR3 DNA: TGTGCCACCAGCAGAGAATCCCTAGACAGGGAAGGAAACGAGCAGTACTTC
V gene: TRBV4-3; D gene: .; clone size: once; J gene: TRBJ2-1; CDR3 protein: CASSLRRGIDNEQFF; CDR3 DNA: TGCGCCAGCAGCCTACGTCGGGGTATCGACAATGAGCAGTTCTTC
V gene: TRBV9; D gene: .; clone size: .; J gene: TRBJ2-7; CDR3 protein: CASSVGPAGLTNYEQYF; CDR3 DNA: TGTGCCAGCAGCGTAGGCCCCGCCGGACTTACTAACTACGAGCAGTACTTC
V gene: TRBV10-3; D gene: TRBD2; clone size: .; J gene: TRBJ2-1; CDR3 protein: CAISRTSGENEQFF; CDR3 DNA: TGTGCCATTTCCCGGACTAGCGGGGAGAATGAGCAGTTCTTC
V gene: TRBV11-2; D gene: .; clone size: .; J gene: TRBJ1-5; CDR3 protein: CASSWGAGSNQPQHF; CDR3 DNA: TGTGCCAGCAGCTGGGGAGCCGGGAGCAATCAGCCCCAGCATTTT
V gene: TRBV6-5; D gene: .; clone size: .; J gene: TRBJ1-5; CDR3 protein: CASSPQGDNQPQHF; CDR3 DNA: TGTGCCAGCAGCCCCCAAGGGGACAATCAGCCCCAGCATTTT
V gene: TRBV19; D gene: TRBD2; clone size: once; J gene: TRBJ2-1; CDR3 protein: CATARLAGGRDEQFF; CDR3 DNA: TGTGCCACGGCTAGACTAGCGGGAGGGCGGGATGAGCAGTTCTTC
V gene: TRBV6-2/TRBV6-3; D gene: .; clone size: .; J gene: TRBJ1-5; CDR3 protein: CASSYSGTNISPQHF; CDR3 DNA: TGTGCCAGCAGTTACTCGGGGACTAACATCAGCCCCCAGCATTTT
V gene: TRBV18; D gene: TRBD2; clone size: .; J gene: TRBJ2-7; CDR3 protein: CASSPTSGEYEQYF; CDR3 DNA: TGTGCCAGCTCGCCTACTAGCGGGGAATACGAGCAGTACTTC
V gene: TRBV2; D gene: TRBD1; clone size: .; J gene: TRBJ1-2; CDR3 protein: CASHRDRVWDGYTF; CDR3 DNA: TGTGCCAGCCACCGGGACAGGGTATGGGATGGCTACACCTTC
V gene: TRBV7-8; D gene: TRBD2; clone size: .; J gene: TRBJ2-7; CDR3 protein: CASSQTSGFTYEQYF; CDR3 DNA: TGTGCCAGCAGCCAGACTAGCGGCTTTACCTACGAGCAGTACTTC
V gene: TRBV6-6; D gene: .; clone size: .; J gene: TRBJ1-2; CDR3 protein: CASRTATGRGYTF; CDR3 DNA: TGTGCCAGCAGAACCGCGACAGGACGCGGCTACACCTTC
V gene: TRBV19; D gene: TRBD1; clone size: few; J gene: TRBJ2-7; CDR3 protein: CASSRAGTDEQYF; CDR3 DNA: TGTGCCAGTAGTAGGGCCGGGACAGACGAGCAGTACTTC
V gene: TRBV6-5; D gene: .; clone size: .; J gene: TRBJ2-2; CDR3 protein: CASTSRGITGELFF; CDR3 DNA: TGTGCCAGCACATCCAGGGGAATTACCGGGGAGCTGTTTTTT
V gene: TRBV15; D gene: .; clone size: .; J gene: TRBJ2-5; CDR3 protein: CATSRGLRDQETQYF; CDR3 DNA: TGTGCCACCAGCAGAGGCCTCCGGGACCAAGAGACCCAGTACTTC
V gene: TRBV4-2; D gene: TRBD2; clone size: once; J gene: TRBJ2-1; CDR3 protein: CASSPHLQTSGGGRGYNEQFF; CDR3 DNA: TGTGCCAGCAGCCCTCACCTCCAGACTAGCGGGGGGGGGAGAGGGTACAATGAGCAGTTCTTC
V gene: TRBV2; D gene: TRBD1; clone size: .; J gene: TRBJ1-5; CDR3 protein: CASSATGALNQPQHF; CDR3 DNA: TGTGCCAGCAGTGCTACAGGGGCCCTCAATCAGCCCCAGCATTTT